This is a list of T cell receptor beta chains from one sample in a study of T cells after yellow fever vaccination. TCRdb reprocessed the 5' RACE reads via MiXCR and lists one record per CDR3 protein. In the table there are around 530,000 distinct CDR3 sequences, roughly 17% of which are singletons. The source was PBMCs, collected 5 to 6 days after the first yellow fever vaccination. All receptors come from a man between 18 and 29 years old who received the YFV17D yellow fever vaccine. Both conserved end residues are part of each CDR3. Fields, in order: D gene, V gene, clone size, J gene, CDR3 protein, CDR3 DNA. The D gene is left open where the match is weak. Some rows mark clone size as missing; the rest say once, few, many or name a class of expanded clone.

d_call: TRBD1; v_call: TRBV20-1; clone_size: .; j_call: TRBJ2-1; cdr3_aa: CSARDPRGGDEQFF; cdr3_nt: TGCAGTGCTAGAGATCCAAGAGGGGGCGATGAGCAGTTCTTC
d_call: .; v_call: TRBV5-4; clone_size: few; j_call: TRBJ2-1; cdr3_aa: CASSLATGYNEQFF; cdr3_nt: TGTGCCAGCAGCTTGGCGACAGGCTACAATGAGCAGTTCTTC
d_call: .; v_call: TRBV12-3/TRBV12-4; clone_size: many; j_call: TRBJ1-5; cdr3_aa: CASSGAGGQPQHF; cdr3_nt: TGTGCCAGCAGTGGGGCTGGGGGTCAGCCCCAGCATTTT
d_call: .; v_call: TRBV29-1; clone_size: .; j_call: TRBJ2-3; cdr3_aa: CSVRRGPDTQYF; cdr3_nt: TGCAGCGTCCGCAGGGGACCAGATACGCAGTATTTT
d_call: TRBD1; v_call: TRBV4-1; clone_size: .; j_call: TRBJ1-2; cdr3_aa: CASSQPTRTGKNYGYTF; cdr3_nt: TGCGCCAGCAGCCAACCTACCCGGACAGGGAAAAACTATGGCTACACCTTC
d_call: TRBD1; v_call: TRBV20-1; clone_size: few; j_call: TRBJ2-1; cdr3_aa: CSARDEGTASYNEQFF; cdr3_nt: TGCAGTGCTAGAGATGAAGGGACAGCCAGCTACAATGAGCAGTTCTTC
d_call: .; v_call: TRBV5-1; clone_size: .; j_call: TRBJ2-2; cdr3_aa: CASRVARRNTGELFF; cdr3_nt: TGCGCCAGCAGGGTGGCACGGAGGAACACCGGGGAGCTGTTTTTT
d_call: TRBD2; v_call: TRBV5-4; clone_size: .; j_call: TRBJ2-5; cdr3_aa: CATCAGGAQETQYF; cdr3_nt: TGTGCCACCTGCGCCGGGGGGGCCCAAGAGACCCAGTACTTC
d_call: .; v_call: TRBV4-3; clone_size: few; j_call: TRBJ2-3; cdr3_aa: CASSQEGEIRGNTDTQYF; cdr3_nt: TGCGCCAGCAGCCAAGAGGGGGAAATACGGGGGAATACAGATACGCAGTATTTT
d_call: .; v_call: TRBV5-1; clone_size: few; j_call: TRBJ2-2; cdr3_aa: CASSLGSGGTGELFF; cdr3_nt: TGCGCCAGCAGCTTGGGGTCCGGCGGGACCGGGGAGCTGTTTTTT
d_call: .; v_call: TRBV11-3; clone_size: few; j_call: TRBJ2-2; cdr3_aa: CASSSRTRATGELFF; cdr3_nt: TGTGCCAGCAGTTCCCGGACAAGAGCCACCGGGGAGCTGTTTTTT
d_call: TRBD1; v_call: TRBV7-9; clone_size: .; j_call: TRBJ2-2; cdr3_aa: CASSDRDREGTGELFF; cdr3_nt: TGTGCCAGCAGCGACCGGGACAGGGAAGGCACCGGGGAGCTGTTTTTT
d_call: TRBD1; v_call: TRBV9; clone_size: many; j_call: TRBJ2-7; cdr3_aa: CASSPTGTGSYEQYF; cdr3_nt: TGTGCCAGCAGCCCCACCGGGACAGGTTCCTACGAGCAGTACTTC
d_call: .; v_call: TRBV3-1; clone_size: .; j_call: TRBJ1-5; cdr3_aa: CASSQGRRFGQPQHF; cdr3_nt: TGTGCCAGCAGCCAAGGCAGGAGGTTCGGTCAGCCCCAGCATTTT
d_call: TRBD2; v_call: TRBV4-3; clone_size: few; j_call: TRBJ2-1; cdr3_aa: CASSQSYGGYNEQFF; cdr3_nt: TGCGCCAGCAGCCAATCCTACGGGGGGTACAATGAGCAGTTCTTC
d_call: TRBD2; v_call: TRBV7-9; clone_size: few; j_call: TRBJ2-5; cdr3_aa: CASSSTSGGPQETQYF; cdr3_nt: TGTGCCAGCAGCTCGACTAGCGGGGGCCCACAAGAGACCCAGTACTTC
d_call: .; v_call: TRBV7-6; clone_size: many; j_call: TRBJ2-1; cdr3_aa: CASSPSIGGRSYNEQFF; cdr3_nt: TGTGCCAGCAGCCCCTCCATCGGGGGCCGCTCCTACAATGAGCAGTTCTTC
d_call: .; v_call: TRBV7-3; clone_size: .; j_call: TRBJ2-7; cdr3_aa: CASSLTWGTGEQYF; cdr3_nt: TGTGCCAGCAGCTTAACGTGGGGGACTGGGGAGCAGTACTTC
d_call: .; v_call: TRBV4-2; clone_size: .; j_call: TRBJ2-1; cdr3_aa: CASSQERQIYNEQFF; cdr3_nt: TGTGCCAGCAGCCAAGAGCGACAGATTTACAATGAGCAGTTCTTC
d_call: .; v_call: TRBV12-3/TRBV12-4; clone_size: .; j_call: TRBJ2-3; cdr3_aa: CASTLTRDTQYF; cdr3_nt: TGTGCCAGCACCCTAACACGAGATACGCAGTATTTT